In this sample, the clone carrying this TCR beta chain turned up a few times. The antigen is not known. This sample is drawn from a study of T cells after yellow fever vaccination. Study outcomes and limitations: Most primary-vaccination clones reappeared after the booster (about 97% CD4, about 88% CD8). A limited proportion of clonotypes was detected within both the CD4 and CD8 compartments.

In making TCR cDNA, 5'RACE template switching added a universal primer site and UMIs to it. TCRdb re-called the 5' RACE reads through MiXCR, storing one row per CDR3 protein. The repertoire holds hundreds of thousands of distinct CDR3 sequences, 10% to 15% seen once, with about 15% in the top ten. V was cut by 8 bases and J by 5 bases, with 7 bases left in between. The CDR3 is 10 amino acids. This material consisted of PBMCs, taken on the day of the yellow fever booster vaccination. This TCR came from a man aged 30 to 45 who received the YFV17D yellow fever vaccine. J is TRBJ2-7 and V is TRBV12-3 or TRBV12-4; D uncertain. Here the CDR3 reads CASAGNEQYF. As DNA, the CDR3 is TGTGCCAGCGCTGGAAACGAGCAGTACTTC.